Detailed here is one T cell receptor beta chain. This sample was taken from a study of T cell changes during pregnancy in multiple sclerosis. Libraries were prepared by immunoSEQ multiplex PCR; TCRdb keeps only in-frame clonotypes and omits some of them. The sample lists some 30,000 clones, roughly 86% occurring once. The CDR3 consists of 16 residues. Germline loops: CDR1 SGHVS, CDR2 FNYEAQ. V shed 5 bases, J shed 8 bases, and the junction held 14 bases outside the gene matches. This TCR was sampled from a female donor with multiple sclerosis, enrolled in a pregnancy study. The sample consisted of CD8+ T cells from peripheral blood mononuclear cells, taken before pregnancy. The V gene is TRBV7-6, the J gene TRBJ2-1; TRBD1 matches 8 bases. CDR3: CASSLGPTPGGDEQFF. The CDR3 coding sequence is TGTGCCAGCAGCCTCGGACCCACCCCAGGGGGCGATGAGCAGTTCTTC.